Shown below are 21 T cell receptor beta chains from a single sample sequenced in a study of PD-L1 blockade in urothelial cancer. The time point is: pretreatment peripheral blood. Repertoires were generated with immunoSEQ multiplex PCR, while TCRdb's copy carries only in-frame clones and drops some. The table lists roughly 39,000 clones, roughly 90% of them singletons. The input for sequencing was PBMCs, taken around atezolizumab (anti-PD-L1) treatment. Every receptor here comes from a woman aged 60 to 75 with urothelial cancer.

The chain couples TRBV5-1 to TRBJ2-1, with 12 positions matching TRBD1. V lost 3 bases and J lost 6; bases outside the gene matches: 4. There are 15 residues in the CDR3. Germline loops: CDR1 SGHRS, CDR2 YFSETQ. Written as DNA, the CDR3 is TGCGCCAGCAGCTCCCGGGACAGGGGGCGCAATGAGCAGTTCTTC. Its protein is CASSSRDRGRNEQFF.

The chain couples TRBV5-4 to TRBJ2-5, with a possible D match to TRBD2 (5 bases). The DNA matches TRBJ2-7 better at its end, which makes the J call doubtful. The V gene's germline CDR1 is SGHNT and CDR2 YYREEE (reference sequence). The CDR3 runs 15 residues. CDR3 residues: CASSLDTGSSYEQYF. The CDR3 region has the DNA TGTGCCAGCAGCTTGGATACGGGGAGCTCCTACGAGCAGTACTTC.

This chain joins TRBV7-2 and TRBJ2-7, with TRBD1 matching over 8 bases. J lost 2 bases, V lost 5 bases, and 8 bases had no gene match. This CDR3 contains 15 residues. Per the germline V gene, CDR1 is SGHTA and CDR2 is FQGNSA. The CDR3 sequence: CASSDLDRDPYEQYF. The DNA of the CDR3 is TGTGCCAGCAGCGACCTGGACAGGGACCCCTACGAGCAGTACTTC.

The chain combines TRBV7-2 with TRBJ2-3; 10 bases fit TRBD2. Germline V gene sequence: CDR1 SGHTA, CDR2 FQGNSA. The CDR3 is made up of 15 amino acids. The J segment lost 0 bases and the V segment lost 6 bases, leaving 3 bases of the junction unmatched. CDR3 residues: CASSLTSGSTDTQYF. The CDR3 nucleotides are TGTGCCAGCAGTTTGACTAGCGGGAGCACAGATACGCAGTATTTT.

The gene calls are TRBV13 and TRBJ2-7; D perhaps matches TRBD1 (7 bases). Germline V CDR1 and CDR2: PRHDT, FYEKMQ (reference sequence). V lost 4 bases, J lost 2 bases, and 18 bases lay in between. This CDR3 comprises 16 residues. The DNA for the CDR3 is TGTGCCAGCAGCTCAGGTACAGGGGAGGCCACCTACGAGCAGTACTTC. Translated: CASSSGTGEATYEQYF.

This chain links TRBV9 with TRBJ2-1, with 11 nucleotides matching TRBD2. The V gene's germline CDR1 is SGDLS and CDR2 YYNGEE. This CDR3 is 18 amino acids long. The junction had 9 bases not matched to a gene; V was cut back by 4 bases and J by 0 bases. The CDR3 sequence: CASSQLGSGRASYNEQFF. Here the CDR3 DNA reads TGTGCCAGCAGCCAACTTGGTAGCGGGAGGGCCTCCTACAATGAGCAGTTCTTC. The full variable domain, in which reference TRBV9 and TRBJ2-1 provide the parts outside the CDR3, is DSGVTQTPKHLITATGQRVTLRCSPRSGDLSVYWYQQSLDQGLQFLIQYYNGEERAKGNILERFSAQQFPDLHSELNLSSLELGDSALYFCASSQLGSGRASYNEQFFGPGTRLTVL.

J is TRBJ2-2 and V is TRBV4-1; 10 positions match TRBD1. Germline V gene lookup returns CDR1 MGHRA and CDR2 YSYEKL. The CDR3 length is 16 residues. V shed 5 bases and J 6 bases; nucleotides not matched to a gene: 9. CDR3 in amino acids: CASSLSGQGMAGELFF. CDR3 DNA sequence: TGCGCCAGCAGCTTATCGGGACAGGGGATGGCCGGGGAGCTGTTTTTT.

The chain combines TRBV7-9 with TRBJ1-2; 7 bases agree with TRBD1. The CDR3 spans 16 residues. Per the germline V gene, CDR1 is SEHNR and CDR2 is FQNEAQ (reference sequence). Germline trimming cut 5 bases from V and 3 bases from J; bases unmatched to any gene: 12. The CDR3 is CASSPVRDSQHYGYTF. For the CDR3, the DNA is TGTGCCAGCAGCCCCGTCCGGGACAGCCAACACTATGGCTACACCTTC.

CDR3 sequence reads: CASSTWTSGGLTDTQYF. The CDR3 coding sequence is TGTGCCAGCAGTACCTGGACTAGCGGGGGGCTCACAGATACGCAGTATTTT. The rearrangement links TRBV28 to TRBJ2-3; 14 nucleotides align to TRBD2. V lost 5 bases to trimming and J lost 2 bases; unmatched junction nucleotides: 6. The length of the CDR3 is 17 residues. Germline CDR1 is MDHEN and CDR2 is SYDVKM.

V and J are TRBV4-3 and TRBJ2-7; possible D gene TRBD2, 5 bases. V was clipped by 4 bases and J by 0 bases, with 13 bases between them. This CDR3 comprises 15 residues. Germline lookup yields CDR1 LGHNA and CDR2 YSLEER. Here the CDR3 reads CASSRDYASSYEQYF. CDR3 in DNA: TGCGCCAGCAGCCGAGACTACGCTAGCTCCTACGAGCAGTACTTC.

This chain connects TRBV5-4 to TRBJ2-3; D might be TRBD1 (6 bases). CDR3 length equals 13 residues. From germline, CDR1 is SGHNT and CDR2 YYREEE (reference sequence). Deletions cut 10 bases from V and 0 bases from J, with 12 bases between. CDR3 bases: TGTGCCGGCAAGCAGGGGAGCACAGATACGCAGTATTTT. Its translation is CAGKQGSTDTQYF.

The chain joins TRBV5-1 to TRBJ2-7; unclear D gene. CDR3 length: 13 residues. CDR1 is SGHRS, CDR2 YFSETQ, per germline. Deletions cut 4 bases from V and 1 base from J, with 9 bases between. CDR3 nucleotide sequence: TGCGCCAGCAGCCCCGCAGGTTCCTACGAGCAGTACTTC. Translation: CASSPAGSYEQYF.

V gene TRBV6-6 combines with J gene TRBJ1-1; TRBD1 is a possible D gene (6 bases). V dropped 6 bases and J dropped 1 base, with 9 bases sitting between them. This CDR3 spans 13 amino acids. CDR1 and CDR2 from the germline V gene are MNHNY and SVGAGI (reference sequence). The DNA for the CDR3 is TGTGCCAGCAGACAGGGATCGAACACTGAAGCTTTCTTT. This gives the protein CASRQGSNTEAFF.

The gene calls are TRBV5-1 and TRBJ2-7; 7 bases agree with TRBD1. The CDR3 extends over 15 amino acids. V lost 2 bases to trimming and J lost 4 bases; unmatched junction nucleotides: 9. CDR1 SGHRS and CDR2 YFSETQ come from the germline V gene. DNA for the CDR3: TGCGCCAGCAGCTTCAGGGGGAGTTTCGGATACGAGCAGTACTTC. It specifies CASSFRGSFGYEQYF.

The genes are TRBV6-1 and TRBJ2-7, with D perhaps matching TRBD1 (5 bases). V shed 8 bases and J shed 1 base, with 9 bases lying between them. Germline V gene data show CDR1 as MNHNS and CDR2 as SASEGT. The CDR3 sequence is 12 residues long. The CDR3 nucleotides are TGTGCCAGCTCCCAGGGATCCTACGAGCAGTACTTC. It codes for CASSQGSYEQYF.

The V call is TRBV4-3, the J call TRBJ2-5; D might be TRBD2 (6 bases). Germline loops: CDR1 LGHNA, CDR2 YSLEER. The CDR3 totals 14 residues. V shed 2 bases and J shed 4 bases, with 11 bases lying between them. The CDR3 nucleotides are TGCGCCAGCAGCCAAATCGGAGGGACAGAGACCCAGTACTTC. Its translation: CASSQIGGTETQYF.

The rearrangement uses TRBV18 and TRBJ1-3; maybe TRBD1 (5 bases). The ends were cut back, 3 bases at V and 1 base at J, with 10 bases in the middle. This CDR3 has 15 residues. Germline CDR1 and CDR2: KGHSH and LQKENI. CDR3 in DNA: TGTGCCAGCTCACCGAGACAGATTTCTGGAAACACCATATATTTT. Encoded protein: CASSPRQISGNTIYF.

This sequence joins TRBV5-1 and TRBJ2-7, with a possible D match to TRBD1 (6 bases). The germline CDR1 and CDR2 sequences are SGHRS and YFSETQ. The length of the CDR3 is 15 residues. Between the trimmed V and J ends, which lost 4 bases and 0 bases, there was a span of 14 bases. The chain's CDR3 is CASSEGQTYSYEQYF. CDR3 bases: TGCGCCAGCAGCGAAGGACAGACCTACTCCTACGAGCAGTACTTC.

The chain joins TRBV9 to TRBJ2-1; 11 positions match TRBD2. The CDR3 has 16 residues. V was clipped by 2 bases and J by 8 bases; unmatched bases: 9. Germline V gene sequence: CDR1 SGDLS, CDR2 YYNGEE. CDR3 DNA: TGTGCCAGCAGCGTTCCATTACTAGCGGGAGTCGATGAGCAGTTCTTC. It encodes CASSVPLLAGVDEQFF.

The chain has TRBV19 and TRBJ2-5; tentative D call: TRBD1 (5 bases). V lost 6 bases, J lost 4 bases, and 15 bases lay in between. The CDR3 length is 14 residues. Germline V gene data show CDR1 as LNHDA and CDR2 as SQIVND (reference sequence). CDR3 in DNA: TGTGCCAGTAGAACCCAGGGCAATGTAGAGACCCAGTACTTC. Its translation: CASRTQGNVETQYF.

This chain connects TRBV7-2 to TRBJ2-3, with D possibly being TRBD1 (5 bases). CDR3 length equals 16 residues. Germline V lookup: CDR1 SGHTA, CDR2 FQGNSA. Trimming left V 3 bases short and J 4 bases short, with 17 bases between. This chain's CDR3 is CASSFEAGIGSDTQYF. DNA of the CDR3: TGTGCCAGCAGCTTCGAGGCAGGGATAGGCTCAGATACGCAGTATTTT.